This TCR beta chain was profiled in a study of cytomegalovirus exposure and HLA in healthy donors. Trimming took 4 bases from V and 4 from J; bases not matched to a gene: 3. Germline V gene lookup returns CDR1 SEHNR and CDR2 FQNEAQ (reference sequence). The CDR3 runs 14 residues. A multiplex PCR was run with 60 Vbeta primers and 13 Jbeta primers. Profiling relied on immunoSEQ multiplex PCR, and the TCRdb table lists in-frame clones only, not all of them. The sample carries roughly 220,000 clones, under 85% recorded once. Study-wide results and caveats: A later analysis linked a missense DCLRE1C variant to TCR beta V- and J-gene trimming. CMV serostatus alone was available as immune exposure information. Published work reported that the classifier diagnosed cytomegalovirus status with high specificity and sensitivity.

Turning to this clone: The antigen remains unidentified.

The sequenced sample was PBMCs. The clonotype comes from a man aged 45-65 years in good health and CMV-seronegative. The rearrangement links TRBV7-9 to TRBJ2-3; 9 bases map to TRBD1. The CDR3 region has the DNA TGTGCCAGCAGCTCCGGGACAGGGTCAGATACGCAGTATTTT. Translating gives CASSSGTGSDTQYF.